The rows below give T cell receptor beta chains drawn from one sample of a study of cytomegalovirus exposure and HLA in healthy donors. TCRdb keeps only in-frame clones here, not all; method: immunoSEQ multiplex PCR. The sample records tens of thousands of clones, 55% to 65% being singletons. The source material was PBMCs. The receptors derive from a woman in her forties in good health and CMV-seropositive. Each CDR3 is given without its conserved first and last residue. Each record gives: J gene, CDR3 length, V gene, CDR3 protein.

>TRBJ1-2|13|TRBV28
ASRPRQGTSYGYT
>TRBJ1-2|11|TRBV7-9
ASSQERLYGYT
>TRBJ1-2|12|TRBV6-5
ASSYQGKDYGYT
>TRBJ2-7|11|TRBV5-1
ASSMEVDYEQY
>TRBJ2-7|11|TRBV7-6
ASSMTSKGEQY
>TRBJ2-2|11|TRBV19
ASAGANTGELF
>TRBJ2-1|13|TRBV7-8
ASSVGTSGSNEQF
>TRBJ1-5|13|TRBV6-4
ASSDSGTGNQPQH
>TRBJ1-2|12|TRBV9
ASRRTAGNYGYT
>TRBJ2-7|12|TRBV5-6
ASSLPSGGYEQY
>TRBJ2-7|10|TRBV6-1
ASLDSSYEQY
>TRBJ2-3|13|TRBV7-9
ASSLGSGSTDTQY
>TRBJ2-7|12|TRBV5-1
ASSLNRGINEQY
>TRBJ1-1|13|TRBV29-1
SVEDSGAGNTEAF
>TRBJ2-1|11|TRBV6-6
GAWREGYNEQF
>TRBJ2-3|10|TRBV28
ASSGLTDTQY